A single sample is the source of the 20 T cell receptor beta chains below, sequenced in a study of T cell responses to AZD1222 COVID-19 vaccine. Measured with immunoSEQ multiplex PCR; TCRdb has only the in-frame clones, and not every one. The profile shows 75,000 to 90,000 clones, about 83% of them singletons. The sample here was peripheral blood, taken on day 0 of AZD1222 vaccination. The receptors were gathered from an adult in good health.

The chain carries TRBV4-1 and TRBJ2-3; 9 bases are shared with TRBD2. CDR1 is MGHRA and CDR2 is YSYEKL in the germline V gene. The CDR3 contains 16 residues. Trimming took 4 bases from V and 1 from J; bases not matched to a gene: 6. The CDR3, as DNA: TGCGCCAGCAGCCCCTTAGCGGGAGTGGGCACAGATACGCAGTATTTT. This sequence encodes CASSPLAGVGTDTQYF.

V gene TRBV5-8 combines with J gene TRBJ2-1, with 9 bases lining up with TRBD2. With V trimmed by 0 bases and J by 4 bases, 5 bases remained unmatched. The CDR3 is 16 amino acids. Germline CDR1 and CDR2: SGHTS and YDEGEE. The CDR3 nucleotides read TGTGCCAGCAGCTTGGCGACTAGCGGAAAGTACAATGAGCAGTTCTTC. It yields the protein CASSLATSGKYNEQFF.

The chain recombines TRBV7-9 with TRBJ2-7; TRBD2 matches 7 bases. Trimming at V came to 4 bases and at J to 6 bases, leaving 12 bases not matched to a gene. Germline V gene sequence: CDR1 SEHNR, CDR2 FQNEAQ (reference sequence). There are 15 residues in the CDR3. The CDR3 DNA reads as TGTGCCAGCAGCTGGCCTCCGGGGGGATTTGCCGAGCAGTACTTC. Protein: CASSWPPGGFAEQYF.

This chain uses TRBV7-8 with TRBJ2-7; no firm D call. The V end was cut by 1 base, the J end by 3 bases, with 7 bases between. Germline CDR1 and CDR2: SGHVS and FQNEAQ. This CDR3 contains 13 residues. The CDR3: CASSLVQDYEQYF. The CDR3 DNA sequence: TGTGCCAGCAGCTTAGTCCAGGACTACGAGCAGTACTTC.

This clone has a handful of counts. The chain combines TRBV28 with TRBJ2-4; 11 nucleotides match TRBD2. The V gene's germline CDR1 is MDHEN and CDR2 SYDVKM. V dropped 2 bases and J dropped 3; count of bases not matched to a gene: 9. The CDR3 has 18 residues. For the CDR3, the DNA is TGTGCCAGCAGTTTACGTTCAATTAGCGGGAGGGACAAAAACATTCAGTACTTC. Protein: CASSLRSISGRDKNIQYF.

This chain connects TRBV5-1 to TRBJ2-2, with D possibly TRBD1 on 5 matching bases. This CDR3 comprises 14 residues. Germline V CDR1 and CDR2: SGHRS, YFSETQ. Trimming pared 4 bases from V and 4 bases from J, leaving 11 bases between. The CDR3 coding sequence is TGCGCCAGCAGCGCGCAGGGCAGCACCGGGGAGCTGTTTTTT. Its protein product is CASSAQGSTGELFF.

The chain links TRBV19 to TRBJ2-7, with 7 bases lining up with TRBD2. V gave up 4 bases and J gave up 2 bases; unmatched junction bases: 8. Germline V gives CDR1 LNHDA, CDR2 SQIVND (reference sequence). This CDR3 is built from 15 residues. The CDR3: CASSRKRGRAYEQYF. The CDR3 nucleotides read TGTGCCAGTAGTAGGAAGCGGGGACGAGCCTACGAGCAGTACTTC.

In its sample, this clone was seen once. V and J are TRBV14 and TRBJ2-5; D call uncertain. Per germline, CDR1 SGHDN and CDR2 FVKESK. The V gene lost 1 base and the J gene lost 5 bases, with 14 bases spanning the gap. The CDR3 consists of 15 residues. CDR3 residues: CASSQGSVNQETQYF. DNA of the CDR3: TGTGCCAGCAGCCAAGGTTCCGTAAATCAGGAGACCCAGTACTTC.

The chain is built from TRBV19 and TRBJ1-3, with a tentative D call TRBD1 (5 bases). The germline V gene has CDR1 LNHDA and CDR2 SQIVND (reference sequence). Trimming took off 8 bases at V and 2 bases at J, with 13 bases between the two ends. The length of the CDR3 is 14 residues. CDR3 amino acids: CASRPGLTGNTIYF. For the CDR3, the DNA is TGTGCCAGTCGCCCGGGGCTTACTGGAAACACCATATATTTT.

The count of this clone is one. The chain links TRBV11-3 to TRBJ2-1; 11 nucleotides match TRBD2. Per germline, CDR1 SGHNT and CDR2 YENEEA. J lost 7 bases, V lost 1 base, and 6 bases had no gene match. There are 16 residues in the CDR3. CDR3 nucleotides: TGTGCCAGCAGCTTAGGTCCGCTAGCGGGGGGTAATGAGCAGTTCTTC. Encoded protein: CASSLGPLAGGNEQFF.

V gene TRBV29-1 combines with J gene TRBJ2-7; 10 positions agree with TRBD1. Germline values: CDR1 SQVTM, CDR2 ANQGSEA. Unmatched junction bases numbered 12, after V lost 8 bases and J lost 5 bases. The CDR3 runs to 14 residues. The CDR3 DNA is TGCAGCTTCCTAGGGGGACAGGGGTACCACGAGCAGTACTTC. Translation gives CSFLGGQGYHEQYF.

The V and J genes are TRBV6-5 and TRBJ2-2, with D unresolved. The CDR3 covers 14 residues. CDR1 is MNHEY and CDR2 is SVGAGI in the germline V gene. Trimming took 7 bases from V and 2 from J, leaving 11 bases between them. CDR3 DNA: TGTGCCAGCACTAAACGTGGTAACACCGGGGAGCTGTTTTTT. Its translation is CASTKRGNTGELFF.

The CDR3 here is CASGWGRGEKLFF. DNA for the CDR3: TGTGCCAGCGGCTGGGGTCGGGGTGAAAAACTGTTTTTT. The chain combines TRBV7-2 with TRBJ1-4; D is uncertain. Looked up from germline, CDR1 is SGHTA and CDR2 is FQGNSA. V was trimmed by 8 bases and J by 7 bases, leaving 14 bases between them. The CDR3 runs to 13 residues. The full variable domain, completed using reference TRBV7-2 and TRBJ1-4, is GAGVSQSPSNKVTEKGKDVELRCDPISGHTALYWYRQSLGQGLEFLIYFQGNSAPDKSGLPSDRFSAERTGGSVSTLTIQRTQQEDSAVYLCASGWGRGEKLFFGSGTQLSVL.

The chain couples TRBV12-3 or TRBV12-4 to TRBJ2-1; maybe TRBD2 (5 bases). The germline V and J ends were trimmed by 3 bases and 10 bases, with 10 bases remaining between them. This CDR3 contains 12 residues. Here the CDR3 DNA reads TGTGCCAGCAGTTTTGAACGAGGGGAGCAGTTCTTC. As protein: CASSFERGEQFF.

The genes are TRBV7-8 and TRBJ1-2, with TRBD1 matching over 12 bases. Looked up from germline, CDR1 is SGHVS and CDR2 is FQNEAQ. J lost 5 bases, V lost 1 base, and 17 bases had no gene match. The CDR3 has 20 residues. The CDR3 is CASSLEVGGTGGAEVYGYTF. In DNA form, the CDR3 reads TGTGCCAGCAGCTTAGAGGTTGGGGGGACAGGGGGCGCGGAGGTTTATGGCTACACCTTC.

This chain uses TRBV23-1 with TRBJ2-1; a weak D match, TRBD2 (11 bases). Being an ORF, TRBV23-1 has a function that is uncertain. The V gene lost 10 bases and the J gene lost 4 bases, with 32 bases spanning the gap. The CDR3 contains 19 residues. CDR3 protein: CANMAPGQGSSGRYNEQFF. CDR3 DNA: TGCGCCAACATGGCCCCGGGACAGGGGTCTAGCGGGAGGTACAATGAGCAGTTCTTC.

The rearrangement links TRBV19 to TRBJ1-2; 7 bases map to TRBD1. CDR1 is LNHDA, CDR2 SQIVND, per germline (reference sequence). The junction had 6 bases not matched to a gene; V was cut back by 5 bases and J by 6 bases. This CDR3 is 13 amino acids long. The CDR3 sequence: CASSPPDRDGYTF. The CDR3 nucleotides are TGTGCCAGTAGTCCTCCAGACAGGGATGGCTACACCTTC.

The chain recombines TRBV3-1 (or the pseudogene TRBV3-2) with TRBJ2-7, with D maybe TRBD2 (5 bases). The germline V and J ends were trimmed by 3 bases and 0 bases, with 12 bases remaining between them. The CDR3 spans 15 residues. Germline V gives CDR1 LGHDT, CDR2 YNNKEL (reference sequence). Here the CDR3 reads CASSHQHRGSYEQYF. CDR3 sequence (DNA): TGTGCCAGCAGCCACCAACACCGGGGCTCCTACGAGCAGTACTTC.

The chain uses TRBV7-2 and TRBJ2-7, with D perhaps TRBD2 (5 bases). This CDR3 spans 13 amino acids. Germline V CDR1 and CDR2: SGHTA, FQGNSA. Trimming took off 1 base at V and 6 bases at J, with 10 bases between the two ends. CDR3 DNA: TGTGCCAGCAGCTTAGACCAGGAGGCCGAGCAGTACTTC. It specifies CASSLDQEAEQYF.

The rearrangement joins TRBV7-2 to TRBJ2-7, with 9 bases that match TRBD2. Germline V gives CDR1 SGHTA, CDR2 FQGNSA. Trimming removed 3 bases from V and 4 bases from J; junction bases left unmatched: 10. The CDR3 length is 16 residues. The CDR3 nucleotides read TGTGCCAGCAGCTTTCGACTAGCGGAAGGGGGGTACGAGCAGTACTTC. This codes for CASSFRLAEGGYEQYF.